This TCR beta chain emerged from a study of blood T cell repertoires in COVID-19. For the study at large: From T cells, B-cell-depleted T cells, or PBMCs came the material, which was cDNA or gDNA.

V was pared by 4 bases and J by 6 bases, with 14 bases between. The CDR3 loop spans 14 amino acids. Germline V gene lookup returns CDR1 SGHRS and CDR2 YFSETQ. As originally analysed: Nucleated cell counts were estimated from reference gene primer amplification. The assay was immunoSEQ multiplex PCR, and TCRdb's table has in-frame clones only and misses some. V, J and clone size are taken as reported in that table, and D and trimming were inferred from the DNA itself. The sample shows 47,000 or so clones, about 76% of them seen only once. Patients at the Seattle site were enrolled during active infection and followed longitudinally.

V usage is TRBV5-1 and J usage is TRBJ2-1; D gene ambiguous. The TCR sequence derives from a woman of 80 years or more with COVID-19, enrolled during active disease. The specimen was peripheral blood. The CDR3 loop is CASSAPGWVNEQFF. The CDR3 coding sequence is TGCGCCAGCAGCGCCCCGGGTTGGGTCAATGAGCAGTTCTTC. The full variable domain, in which reference TRBV5-1 and TRBJ2-1 provide the parts outside the CDR3, is KAGVTQTPRYLIKTRGQQVTLSCSPISGHRSVSWYQQTPGQGLQFLFEYFSETQRNKGNFPGRFSGRQFSNSRSEMNVSTLELGDSALYLCASSAPGWVNEQFFGPGTRLTVL.